This passage covers 20 T cell receptor beta chains from one sample sequenced in a study of siplizumab effects on memory and regulatory T cells (dated by TCRdb to 2018 to 2020). Libraries were prepared through the immunoSEQ multiplex PCR assay. As stored in TCRdb, this immuneACCESS dataset retains in-frame rearrangements with V and J assigned. A fraction of the clones does not appear; measured against another copy, unresolved V genes explain less than half of the discrepancy, and the remainder lacks a known reason. This sample gives roughly 97,000 clones in total; 93% of them show up just once. Of the sample, about 0.62% falls within the top ten clones. Material: Tregs sorted from blood. The receptors here all came from a human donor in good health.

The chain links TRBV6-4 to TRBJ1-1; D call uncertain. This CDR3 contains 13 residues. The germline V gene has CDR1 MRHNA and CDR2 SNTAGT. The germline V and J ends were trimmed by 2 bases and 2 bases, with 6 bases remaining between them. The CDR3 region is CASSDGVNTEAFF. DNA for the CDR3: TGTGCCAGCAGTGACGGAGTAAACACTGAAGCTTTCTTT.

V and J are TRBV18 and TRBJ2-7, with D perhaps TRBD1 (5 bases). The CDR3 totals 13 residues. CDR1 and CDR2 (germline): KGHSH, LQKENI. The V end lost 4 bases, the J end lost 2 bases, and 9 bases lay between the germline ends. CDR3 nucleotide sequence: TGTGCCAGCTCACTTGGGGCAGCCTACGAGCAGTACTTC. Amino acids: CASSLGAAYEQYF.

J is TRBJ2-1 and V is TRBV5-6, with TRBD2 matching over 8 bases. The germline CDR1 and CDR2 sequences are SGHDT and YYEEEE. V lost 5 bases, J lost 3 bases, and 10 bases stayed unmatched. This CDR3 region has 16 residues. CDR3 region: CASSYWTSRFYNEQFF. In nucleotides, the CDR3 is TGTGCCAGCAGTTATTGGACTAGCCGGTTCTACAATGAGCAGTTCTTC.

The chain recombines TRBV5-1 with TRBJ2-5; the match to TRBD1 covers 10 bases. V gave up 0 bases and J gave up 2 bases; unmatched junction bases: 7. The CDR3 totals 17 residues. Germline-derived CDR1 and CDR2 are SGHRS and YFSETQ. The CDR3 region has the DNA TGCGCCAGCAGCTTGGGGGTAAGGGACAGGGGTCAAGAGACCCAGTACTTC. As protein: CASSLGVRDRGQETQYF.

The J gene is TRBJ2-1, the V gene TRBV6-6; TRBD2 matches 7 bases. With 5 bases clipped from V and 5 bases from J, the junction kept 9 bases outside the gene matches. The CDR3 loop spans 15 amino acids. The germline V gene has CDR1 MNHNY and CDR2 SVGAGI (reference sequence). CDR3 in amino acids: CASSLASGYDNEQFF. For the CDR3, the DNA is TGTGCCAGCAGTCTAGCTAGCGGCTATGACAATGAGCAGTTCTTC.

The V call is TRBV18, the J call TRBJ1-1; D may be TRBD1 (5 bases). Germline CDR1 reads KGHSH; CDR2 reads LQKENI. V was cut by 1 base and J by 2 bases, with 11 bases left in between. The CDR3 extends over 15 amino acids. The CDR3 DNA sequence: TGTGCCAGCTCACCACTCGGGGGGAAAAACACTGAAGCTTTCTTT. Amino acid sequence: CASSPLGGKNTEAFF.

This clone was counted a few times. V is TRBV19 and J is TRBJ1-2; unclear D gene. CDR3 length equals 15 residues. The germline gives CDR1 LNHDA, CDR2 SQIVND (reference sequence). V lost 7 bases, J lost 7 bases, and 22 bases lay in between. The CDR3 sequence is CASIGSDHRNLGYTF. DNA of the CDR3: TGTGCCAGTATTGGCAGCGACCACCGAAACCTTGGCTACACCTTC.

The gene calls are TRBV2 and TRBJ1-1; D is perhaps TRBD1 (5 bases). The length of the CDR3 is 13 residues. V was shortened by 3 bases and J by 7 bases, with 12 bases between the two germline ends. The germline V gene encodes CDR1 SNHLY and CDR2 FYNNEI. CDR3 region: CASSEGGPIEAFF. CDR3 bases: TGTGCCAGCAGTGAGGGGGGACCGATTGAAGCTTTCTTT.

V usage is TRBV5-1 and J usage is TRBJ2-5; a weak D match, TRBD1 (8 bases). The germline gives CDR1 SGHRS, CDR2 YFSETQ. This CDR3 has 16 residues. V shed 0 bases and J shed 2 bases, with 14 bases lying between them. CDR3 DNA sequence: TGCGCCAGCAGCTTGGCCACAGGGGGGGGTCAAGAGACCCAGTACTTC. This encodes CASSLATGGGQETQYF.

The rearrangement uses TRBV4-2 and TRBJ2-7, with 13 positions matching TRBD2. V shed 1 base and J 3 bases; nucleotides not matched to a gene: 6. The CDR3 is 17 amino acids. The V gene's germline CDR1 is LGHNA and CDR2 YNFKEQ. The CDR3 loop reads CASSQVFRTSGSYEQYF. The CDR3 nucleotides read TGTGCCAGCAGCCAAGTTTTTAGGACTAGCGGGAGCTACGAGCAGTACTTC.

The chain couples TRBV14 to TRBJ2-5; D is uncertain. There are 10 residues in the CDR3. The germline CDR1 and CDR2 sequences are SGHDN and FVKESK. V lost 11 bases to trimming and J lost 7 bases, with 11 bases between them. For the CDR3, the DNA is TGTGCCGTCATGTTCGGGACCCAGTACTTC. Protein product: CAVMFGTQYF.

The chain joins TRBV2 to TRBJ1-5; the D is unclear. The CDR3 sequence is 13 residues long. V was shortened by 6 bases and J by 3 bases, with 9 bases between the two germline ends. CDR1 is SNHLY, CDR2 FYNNEI, per germline. The CDR3: CASRGGPNQPQHF. The CDR3 DNA reads as TGTGCCAGCAGGGGAGGTCCCAATCAGCCCCAGCATTTT.

This rearrangement joins TRBV5-1 to TRBJ2-1; a weak D match, TRBD1 (5 bases). Germline CDR1 reads SGHRS; CDR2 reads YFSETQ. V dropped 0 bases and J dropped 10 bases, with 11 bases sitting between them. The CDR3 is made up of 13 amino acids. The CDR3 region is CASSLAGSSEQFF. In DNA, the CDR3 is TGCGCCAGCAGCTTGGCAGGGTCAAGCGAGCAGTTCTTC.

The gene calls are TRBV6-1 and TRBJ1-1, with D perhaps TRBD1 (5 bases). Looked up from germline, CDR1 is MNHNS and CDR2 is SASEGT. Trimming stripped 1 base from V and 9 bases from J, with 12 bases between. CDR3 size: 13 residues. The CDR3 reads CASSEVVGAKAFF. DNA for the CDR3: TGTGCCAGCAGTGAAGTCGTAGGGGCCAAAGCTTTCTTT.

V gene TRBV23-1 combines with J gene TRBJ2-1; 7 bases agree with TRBD1. TRBV23-1 falls under the ORF class, with uncertain function. J gave up 4 bases and V 5 bases, and 11 bases lay outside the gene matches. This CDR3 is built from 16 residues. DNA of the CDR3: TGCGCCAGCAGTGAATGGACAGGCCCTGGGTACAATGAGCAGTTCTTC. Amino acid sequence: CASSEWTGPGYNEQFF.

The chain links TRBV5-6 to TRBJ2-1; D gene uncertain. CDR3 length: 11 amino acids. V lost 0 bases, J lost 8 bases, and 3 bases lay in between. Germline V gene sequence: CDR1 SGHDT, CDR2 YYEEEE. The CDR3: CASSLDYEQFF. The CDR3 nucleotides read TGTGCCAGCAGCTTGGACTATGAGCAGTTCTTC.

The CDR3 region is CASRLMGDYGYTF. CDR3 nucleotide sequence: TGTGCCAGCAGACTAATGGGGGACTATGGCTACACCTTC. The V call is TRBV6-1, the J call TRBJ1-2; a possible D gene is TRBD1 (5 bases). CDR1 MNHNS and CDR2 SASEGT come from the germline V gene. The V end was cut by 6 bases, the J end by 3 bases, with 11 bases between. The CDR3 runs to 13 residues.

The rearrangement uses TRBV6-6 and TRBJ2-3; tentative D call: TRBD1 (5 bases). Trimming took 7 bases from V and 8 from J, leaving 13 bases between them. The CDR3 has 12 residues. From germline, CDR1 is MNHNY and CDR2 SVGAGI (reference sequence). The DNA for the CDR3 is TGTGCCAGCACGGACAATCTCGGTACGCAGTATTTT. Protein: CASTDNLGTQYF.

This chain connects TRBV4-1 to TRBJ1-4, with 10 bases lining up with TRBD1. Germline CDR1 and CDR2: MGHRA and YSYEKL. V shed 3 bases and J 7 bases; nucleotides not matched to a gene: 2. CDR3 length: 14 amino acids. The CDR3 sequence is CASSHRDRGEKLFF. The CDR3 DNA reads as TGCGCCAGCAGCCATCGGGACAGGGGTGAAAAACTGTTTTTT.

The chain links TRBV5-5 to TRBJ2-5, with D perhaps assigned TRBD1 or TRBD2 (5 bases each). CDR1 is SGHKS and CDR2 is YYEKEE in the germline V gene (reference sequence). Between the trimmed V and J ends, which lost 2 bases and 5 bases, there was a span of 13 bases. The CDR3 is 14 amino acids. The CDR3 nucleotides read TGTGCCAGCAGCTTCAGGGATGCGGGCGAGACCCAGTACTTC. It translates to CASSFRDAGETQYF.